This T cell receptor beta chain was captured in a study of OX40 agonist ivuxolimab in advanced cancers. Trimming removed 5 bases from V and 3 bases from J, with 10 bases in between. CDR1 is SGHAT and CDR2 is FQNNGV in the germline V gene. The CDR3 has 13 residues. The table came from immunoSEQ multiplex PCR; TCRdb's copy has only in-frame clones and leaves some out. Counted here are about 120,000 clones, 93% occurring once; the ten biggest clones make up about 0.15%. This receptor was identified in an adult with an advanced solid tumor such as melanoma, head and neck, liver or kidney cancer. The V call is TRBV11-2, the J call TRBJ2-5, with D perhaps assigned TRBD1 or TRBD2 (5 bases each). The specimen was CD4+ or CD8+ T cells sorted from blood, collected in a trial of the OX40 agonist ivuxolimab. The CDR3 is CASSRGTKETQYF. DNA for the CDR3: TGTGCCAGCAGCAGAGGGACCAAAGAGACCCAGTACTTC.